What follows describes a single T cell receptor beta chain. The antigen it binds to is not known. Per-nucleotide qualities are absent, and no much larger clonotype sits a single base away. Taken from the germline V gene (reference sequence), the CDR1 and CDR2 loops are SEHNR and FQNEAQ. The V and J ends are trimmed by 5 bases and 2 bases, leaving 7 bases between them. The CDR3 holds 13 amino acids from the cysteine to the phenylalanine. Left in the record is the CDR3 DNA by itself, 39 bases read in frame from the first base. The data were taken from a study of control samples from healthy donors and cancer patients (dated by TCRdb to the early 2020s). To prepare the library, the immunoSEQ multiplex PCR assay was applied. The immuneACCESS repertoire file appears here via TCRdb, limited to in-frame rearrangements. These files lack a portion of the clones; in checked studies, under half of the deficit traces to unresolved V genes, and the cause of the others is not known. The sample includes 130,000 to 150,000 clones, with approximately 91% observed a single time. The ten top clones hold roughly 3.2% of the sample.

This sequence uses TRBV7-9 and TRBJ1-5; the D gene is not confidently resolved. The sequencing input was blood. The sequence was obtained from a man aged 25-45 years in good health. The nucleotide sequence reads as follows: TGTGCCAGCAGCAACACAGGCAATCAGCCCCAGCATTTT. Its translation reads: CASSNTGNQPQHF.